This T cell receptor (beta chain) was captured in a study of identical twins. Overall study findings and caveats: Model-predicted out-of-frame TCR alpha sharing fell below observed values in monozygotic twins.

TCRdb re-called the 5' RACE reads through MiXCR, storing one row per CDR3 protein. The sample has approximately 670,000 distinct CDR3 sequences; 5.5% to 6.5% are singletons. This clonotype occurred many times. Its specificity is unknown. CDR3 size: 15 residues. The V and J ends lost 2 bases and 6 bases respectively, with 14 bases between them. This sequence originates from a man younger than 35 in good health. Sequenced sample: naive T cells sorted from blood. The chain uses TRBV12-3 or TRBV12-4 and TRBJ2-1, with D possibly being TRBD1 or TRBD2 (6 bases each). The CDR3 DNA is TGTGCCAGCAGTTTAAAGGGGGAGGTGCTCAATGAGCAGTTCTTC. Its translation: CASSLKGEVLNEQFF.